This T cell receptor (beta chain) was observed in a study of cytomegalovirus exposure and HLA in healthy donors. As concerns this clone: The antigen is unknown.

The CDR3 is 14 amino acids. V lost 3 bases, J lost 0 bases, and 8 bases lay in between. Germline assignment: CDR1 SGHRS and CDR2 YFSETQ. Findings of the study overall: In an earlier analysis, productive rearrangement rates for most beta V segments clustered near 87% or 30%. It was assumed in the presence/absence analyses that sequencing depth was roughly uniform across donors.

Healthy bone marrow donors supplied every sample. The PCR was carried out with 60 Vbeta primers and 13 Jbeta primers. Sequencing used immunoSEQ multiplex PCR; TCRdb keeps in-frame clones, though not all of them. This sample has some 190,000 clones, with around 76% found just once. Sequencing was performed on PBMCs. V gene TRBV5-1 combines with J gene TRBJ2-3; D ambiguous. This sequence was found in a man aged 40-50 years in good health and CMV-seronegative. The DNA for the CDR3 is TGCGCCAGCAGCTCCCGCGGTAGCACAGATACGCAGTATTTT. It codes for CASSSRGSTDTQYF.